Below, one TCR beta chain is given with its context. Its antigen remains unknown. The sequenced fragment ends 3 residues before the CDR3 boundary, so the rest is inferred from the germline J gene. The sample comes from a study of T cells in women clearing cervical HPV infection. Across the study: Case blood drawn at lesion detection; control blood after infection cleared. Study conclusions and caveats: Richness plus V gene abundances separated cases from controls with AUC 0.8 to 0.85.

The germline V gene encodes CDR1 SGHRS and CDR2 YFSETQ. V lost 2 bases to trimming and J lost 3 bases; unmatched junction nucleotides: 5. CDR3 length: 16 residues. Libraries were prepared by immunoSEQ multiplex PCR; TCRdb keeps only in-frame clonotypes and omits some of them. There are under 45,000 clones in the sample, with around 5.5% held by the top ten. This chain joins TRBV5-1 and TRBJ2-2; 9 nucleotides agree with TRBD2. This receptor was obtained from a woman between 18 and 70 years old with a cervical HPV16 infection that either progressed to CIN3+ or cleared (not recorded which). Sequenced: blood buffy coat. CDR3 loop: CASSLPTSGYTGELFF. The covered CDR3 bases are TGCGCCAGCAGCTTACCGACTAGCGGATACACCGGGGAG.